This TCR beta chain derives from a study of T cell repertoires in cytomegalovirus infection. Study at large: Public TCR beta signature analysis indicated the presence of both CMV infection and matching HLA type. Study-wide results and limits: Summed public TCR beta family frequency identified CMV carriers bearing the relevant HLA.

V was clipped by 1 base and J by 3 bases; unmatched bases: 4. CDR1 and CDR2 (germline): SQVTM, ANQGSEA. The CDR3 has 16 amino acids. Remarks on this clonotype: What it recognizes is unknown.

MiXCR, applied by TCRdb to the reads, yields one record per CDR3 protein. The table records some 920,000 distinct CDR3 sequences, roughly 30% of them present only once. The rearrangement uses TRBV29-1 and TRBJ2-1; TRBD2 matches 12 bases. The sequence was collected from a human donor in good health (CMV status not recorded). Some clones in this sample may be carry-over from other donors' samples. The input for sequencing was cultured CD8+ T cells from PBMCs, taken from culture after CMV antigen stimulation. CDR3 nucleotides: TGCAGCGTTGAAGGAGGACTAGCGGGGCTCTACAATGAGCAGTTCTTC. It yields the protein CSVEGGLAGLYNEQFF.